This T cell receptor beta chain was sequenced during a study of cytotoxic CD8 clonotypes in ibrutinib-treated CLL. Germline V lookup: CDR1 LGHNA, CDR2 YSLEER. The J segment lost 3 bases and the V segment lost 1 base, leaving 4 bases of the junction unmatched. The CDR3 loop spans 15 amino acids. The repertoire was sequenced with immunoSEQ multiplex PCR; TCRdb's copy has only in-frame clones and lacks some. The sample consists of roughly 36,000 clones, 60% to 80% of them appearing once. This receptor was taken from a human donor with chronic lymphocytic leukemia. This chain joins TRBV4-3 and TRBJ2-7, with 9 nucleotides matching TRBD2. Specimen: PBMCs, collected before ibrutinib treatment. The CDR3 sequence: CASSQVASGNYEQYF. CDR3 nucleotide sequence: TGCGCCAGCAGCCAAGTCGCTAGCGGGAACTACGAGCAGTACTTC.